This T cell receptor (beta chain) was sequenced in a study of tumor-infiltrating lymphocytes in primary liver carcinoma. The wider study: The tumors ranged from about 4.2 to 11 cm across and fell within stage T1-T3 N0M0.

For blood RNA, unsorted whole blood served as the source, and germline DNA was extracted too. There were only treatment-naive patients, all with chronic HBV infection. Study results and caveats: In tumor-adjacent and tumor-blood pairs, overlap was lower than in tumor region pairs. It was in tumors, not blood, that the top-250-clone fraction was significantly higher (p = 0.039).

About this clonotype itself: What it binds is unknown.

CDR3 length: 12 residues. Germline values: CDR1 SQVTM, CDR2 ANQGSEA. Trimming took off 3 bases at V and 7 bases at J, with 12 bases between the two ends. cDNA specific to TCR beta was made from about 550 ng of total RNA, with a constant-region primer employed for priming. Three nested multiplex PCR rounds, a slightly modified ARM-PCR, produced the libraries for TCR beta. Running 10 cycles apiece, the first two PCR rounds relied on TRBV1-TRBV30 forward primers together with a C-beta reverse primer. TCRdb re-derived calls from the multiplex PCR reads in MiXCR, one entry per CDR3 protein. The sample holds 300,000 to 400,000 distinct CDR3 sequences; around 60% are singletons and the top ten take about 6.5%.

V and J are TRBV29-1 and TRBJ2-5; weak D call: TRBD2 (6 bases). The TCR was taken from a man in his forties with primary liver carcinoma and hepatitis B virus infection. Sample: peripheral blood. The CDR3 loop is CSVEEGIGTQYF. DNA of the CDR3: TGCAGCGTTGAGGAGGGAATAGGGACCCAGTACTTC.